This TCR beta chain originates from a study of T cell repertoires in cytomegalovirus infection. TCRdb redid the calling of the reads with MiXCR, one entry per CDR3 protein. The table has a few hundred thousand distinct CDR3 sequences, roughly 29% seen once; the top ten hold around 13%. The sequence derives from a human donor in good health (CMV status not recorded). Some clones in this sample may be carry-over from other donors' samples. The sample taken for sequencing was PBMCs.

CDR3 region: CASSLGQGVLTQYF. In nucleotides, the CDR3 is TGCGCCAGCAGCTTGGGACAGGGGGTGTTGACCCAGTACTTC. The chain uses TRBV5-1 and TRBJ2-5, with 9 bases lining up with TRBD1. The J segment lost 7 bases and the V segment lost 0 bases, leaving 4 bases of the junction unmatched. The CDR3 sequence is 14 residues long. Germline V lookup: CDR1 SGHRS, CDR2 YFSETQ.